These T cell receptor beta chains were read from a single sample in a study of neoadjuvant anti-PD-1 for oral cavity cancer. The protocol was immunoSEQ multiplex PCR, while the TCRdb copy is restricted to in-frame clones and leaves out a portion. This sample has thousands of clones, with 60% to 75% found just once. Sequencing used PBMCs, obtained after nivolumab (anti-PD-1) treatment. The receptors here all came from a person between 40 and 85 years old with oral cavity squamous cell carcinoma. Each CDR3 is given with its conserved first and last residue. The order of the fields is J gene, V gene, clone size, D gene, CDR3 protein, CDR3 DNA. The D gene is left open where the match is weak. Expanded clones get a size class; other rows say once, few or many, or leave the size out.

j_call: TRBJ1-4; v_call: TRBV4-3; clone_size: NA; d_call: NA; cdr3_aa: CASSHASPPAAYNEKLFF; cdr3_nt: TGCGCCAGCAGCCATGCGTCCCCCCCGGCAGCTTATAATGAAAAACTGTTTTTT
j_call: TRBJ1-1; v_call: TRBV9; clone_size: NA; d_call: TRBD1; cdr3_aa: CASSVVRGFAEAFF; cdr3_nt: TGTGCCAGCAGCGTAGTCAGGGGGTTCGCTGAAGCTTTCTTT
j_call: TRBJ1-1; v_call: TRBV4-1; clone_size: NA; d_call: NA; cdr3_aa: CASSQDQTVTEAFF; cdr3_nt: TGCGCCAGCAGCCAAGATCAGACAGTCACTGAAGCTTTCTTT
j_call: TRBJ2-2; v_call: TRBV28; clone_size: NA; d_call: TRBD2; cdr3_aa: CASSPPGSSGGLVWAGELFF; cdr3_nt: TGTGCCAGCAGTCCCCCGGGGAGTAGCGGGGGTTTAGTGTGGGCCGGGGAGCTGTTTTTT
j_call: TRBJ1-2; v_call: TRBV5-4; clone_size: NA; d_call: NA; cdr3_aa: CASSLDHWVEDYGYTF; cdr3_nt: TGTGCCAGCAGCTTGGACCATTGGGTGGAGGACTATGGCTACACCTTC
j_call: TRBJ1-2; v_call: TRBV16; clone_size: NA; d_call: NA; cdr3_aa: CASSQSQGYGYTF; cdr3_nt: TGTGCCAGCAGCCAATCGCAGGGTTATGGCTACACCTTC
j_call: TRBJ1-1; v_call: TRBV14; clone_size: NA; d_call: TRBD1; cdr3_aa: CASSKQGLFTEAFF; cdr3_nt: TGTGCCAGCAGCAAACAGGGGTTGTTCACTGAAGCTTTCTTT
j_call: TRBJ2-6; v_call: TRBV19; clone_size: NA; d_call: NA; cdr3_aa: CASSTGSGANVLTF; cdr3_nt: TGTGCCAGTAGTACTGGCTCTGGGGCCAACGTCCTGACTTTC
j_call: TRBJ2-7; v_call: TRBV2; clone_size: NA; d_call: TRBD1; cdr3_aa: CASLPGTGVRGEQYF; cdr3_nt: TGTGCCAGTTTACCCGGGACAGGTGTGCGTGGCGAGCAGTACTTC
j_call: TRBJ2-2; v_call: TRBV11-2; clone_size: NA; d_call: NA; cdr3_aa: CASSLGRRANTGELFF; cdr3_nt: TGTGCCAGCAGCTTAGGTCGAAGGGCCAACACCGGGGAGCTGTTTTTT
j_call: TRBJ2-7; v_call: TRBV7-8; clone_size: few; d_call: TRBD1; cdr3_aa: CASSPDRGDAYEQYF; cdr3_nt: TGTGCCAGCAGCCCGGACAGGGGCGATGCCTACGAGCAGTACTTC
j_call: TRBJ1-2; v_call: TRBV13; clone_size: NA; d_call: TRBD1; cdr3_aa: CASSLGSLIGTGFRGGYTF; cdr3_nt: TGTGCCAGCAGCTTAGGATCCCTTATCGGGACAGGGTTCAGAGGGGGCTACACCTTC
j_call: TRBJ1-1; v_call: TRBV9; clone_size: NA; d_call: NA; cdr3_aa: CASSVRGGVMNTEAFF; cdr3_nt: TGTGCCAGCAGCGTTAGGGGCGGGGTCATGAACACTGAAGCTTTCTTT
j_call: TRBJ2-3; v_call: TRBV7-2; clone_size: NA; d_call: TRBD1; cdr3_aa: CASSPGDRGFTDTQYF; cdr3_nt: TGTGCCAGCAGCCCGGGGGACAGGGGTTTCACAGATACGCAGTATTTT
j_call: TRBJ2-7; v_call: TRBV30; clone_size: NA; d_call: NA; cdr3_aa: CAWSYVATSKGEQYF; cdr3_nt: TGTGCCTGGAGTTATGTAGCTACCTCTAAGGGCGAGCAGTACTTC
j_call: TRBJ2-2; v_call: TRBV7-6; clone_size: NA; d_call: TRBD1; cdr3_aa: CASSLGKRGTGFPRELFF; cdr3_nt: TGTGCCAGCAGCTTAGGAAAGAGGGGGACAGGGTTTCCGCGGGAGCTGTTTTTT
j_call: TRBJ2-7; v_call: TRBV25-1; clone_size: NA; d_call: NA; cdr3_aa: CASSDTGRRYEQYF; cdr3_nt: TGTGCCAGCAGTGACACGGGACGACGGTACGAGCAGTACTTC
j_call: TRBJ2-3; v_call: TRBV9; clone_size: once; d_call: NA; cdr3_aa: CASSGRVLSTDTQYF; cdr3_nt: TGTGCCAGCAGCGGCAGAGTCCTTAGCACAGATACGCAGTATTTT
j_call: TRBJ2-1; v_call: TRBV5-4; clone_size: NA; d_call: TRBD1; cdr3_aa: CASSLDRGNNEQFF; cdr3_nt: TGTGCCAGCAGCTTGGACAGGGGAAACAATGAGCAGTTCTTC
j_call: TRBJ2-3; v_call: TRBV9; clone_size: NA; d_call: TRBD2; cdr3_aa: CASSVDGGAAADTQYF; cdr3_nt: TGTGCCAGCAGCGTAGACGGGGGGGCAGCGGCAGATACGCAGTATTTT
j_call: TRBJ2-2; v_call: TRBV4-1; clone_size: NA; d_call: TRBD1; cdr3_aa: CASSPRDRNTRGTGELFF; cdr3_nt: TGCGCCAGCAGCCCCCGGGACAGGAATACCCGAGGCACCGGGGAGCTGTTTTTT
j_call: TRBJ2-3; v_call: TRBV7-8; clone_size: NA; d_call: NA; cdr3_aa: CASSVLGANTDTQYF; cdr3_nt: TGTGCCAGCAGCGTTCTGGGGGCTAACACAGATACGCAGTATTTT
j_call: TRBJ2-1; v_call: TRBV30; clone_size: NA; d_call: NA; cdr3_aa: CAWSKVLSGNEQFF; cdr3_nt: TGTGCCTGGAGTAAGGTGTTGAGTGGGAATGAGCAGTTCTTC
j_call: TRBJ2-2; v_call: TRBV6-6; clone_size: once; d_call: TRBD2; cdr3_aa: CASTNGGANTGELFF; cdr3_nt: TGTGCCAGCACCAACGGGGGGGCGAACACCGGGGAGCTGTTTTTT
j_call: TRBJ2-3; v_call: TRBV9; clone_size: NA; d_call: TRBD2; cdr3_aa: CASSTLEAGGRTDTQYF; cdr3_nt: TGTGCCAGCAGCACCTTGGAAGCGGGGGGTAGGACAGATACGCAGTATTTT
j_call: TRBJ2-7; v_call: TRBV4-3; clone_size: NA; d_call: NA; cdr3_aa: CASSQDQGAGDYEQYF; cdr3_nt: TGCGCCAGCAGCCAAGATCAGGGTGCAGGAGACTACGAGCAGTACTTC
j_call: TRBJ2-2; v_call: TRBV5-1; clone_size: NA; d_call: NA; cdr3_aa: CASSLRVRGDRTGELFF; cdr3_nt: TGCGCCAGCAGCTTAAGGGTGAGGGGAGACCGCACCGGGGAGCTGTTTTTT
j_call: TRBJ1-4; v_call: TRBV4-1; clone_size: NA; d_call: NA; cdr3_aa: CASSHPAGGFEKLFF; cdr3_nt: TGCGCCAGCAGCCATCCCGCCGGGGGATTTGAAAAACTGTTTTTT
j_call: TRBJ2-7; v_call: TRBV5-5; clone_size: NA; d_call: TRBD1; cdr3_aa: CASSFGTGGIGSYEQYF; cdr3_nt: TGTGCCAGCAGCTTTGGGACAGGGGGCATAGGGTCCTACGAGCAGTACTTC
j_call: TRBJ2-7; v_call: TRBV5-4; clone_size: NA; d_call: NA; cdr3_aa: CASSLGQGGLYF; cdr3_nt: TGTGCCAGCAGCTTGGGACAGGGAGGCTTGTACTTC
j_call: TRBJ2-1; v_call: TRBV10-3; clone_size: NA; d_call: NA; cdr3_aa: CAISVSSSYNEQFF; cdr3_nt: TGTGCCATCAGTGTGAGTAGCTCCTACAATGAGCAGTTCTTC
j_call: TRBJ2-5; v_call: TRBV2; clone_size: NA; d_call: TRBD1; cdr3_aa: CASSEHLRQGKETQYF; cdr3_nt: TGTGCCAGCAGTGAACACCTACGACAGGGGAAGGAGACCCAGTACTTC
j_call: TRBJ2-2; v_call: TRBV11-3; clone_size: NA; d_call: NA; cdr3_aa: CASSLETGELFF; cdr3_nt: TGTGCCAGCAGCTTAGAAACCGGGGAGCTGTTTTTT
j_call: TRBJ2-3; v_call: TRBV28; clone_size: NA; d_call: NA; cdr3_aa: CASNGVDTQYF; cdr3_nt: TGTGCCAGCAACGGGGTCGATACGCAGTATTTT
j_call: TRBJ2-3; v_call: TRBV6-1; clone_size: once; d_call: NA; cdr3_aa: CASSEAGRPIDTQYF; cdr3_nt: TGTGCCAGCAGTGAAGCGGGGAGACCGATTGATACGCAGTATTTT
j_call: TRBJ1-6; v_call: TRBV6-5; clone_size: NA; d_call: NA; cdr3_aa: CASSYRTENSPLHF; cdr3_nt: TGTGCCAGCAGTTACCGGACAGAAAATTCACCCCTCCACTTT